The source of this T cell receptor beta chain is a study of T cells in Graves' hyperthyroidism and ophthalmopathy. Study-wide findings and caveats: Most thyroid clonotypes with frequency above 0.001 were detected in blood. In simple terms, a model built on 13 V-J features told ophthalmopathy apart from stable hyperthyroidism.

On this clonotype: The antigen is unknown.

The study excluded patients with uncontrolled infection, other autoimmune disease, pregnancy or lactation. TCR beta CDR3 regions were amplified from RNA. The TCR CDR3 first-round RT-PCR relied on the HTBI primer set. In TCRdb, the multiplex PCR reads were re-called with MiXCR into one record per CDR3 protein. The sample comprises approximately 700,000 distinct CDR3 sequences, 40% to 55% of which are singletons, and approximately 6.8% rests with the top ten. The V gene end was trimmed by 3 bases and the J gene end by 0 bases; junction bases not matched to a gene: 7. The CDR3 has 17 amino acids. The V gene's germline CDR1 is LNHNV and CDR2 YYDKDF (reference sequence).

Material for sequencing was peripheral blood or thyroid tissue (not recorded which). The origin of this receptor is an adult man with Graves' disease, either hyperthyroidism or ophthalmopathy (not recorded which). The genes are TRBV15 and TRBJ1-5, with 8 positions matching TRBD1. The CDR3 DNA reads as TGTGCCACCAGCAGCCCCGGACAGGGAGATAGCAATCAGCCCCAGCATTTT. It is translated as CATSSPGQGDSNQPQHF.